This T cell receptor beta chain derives from a study of regulatory T cells in long-lasting Graves disease. The wider study: Graves' patients diagnosed newly had used antithyroid drugs under 3 months. Study-level results: Rather than thyroid tissue, only peripheral blood underwent study.

Time point meaning: newly diagnosed GD, antithyroid drugs for less than 3 months. Generation of the TCR library employed RNA extracted from PBMCs. Patients with Graves' disease were diagnosed by American Thyroid Association guidelines. Library construction for TCR beta used iRepertoire HTBI primers and Arm-PCR of CDR3 regions. TCRdb independently ran MiXCR on the multiplex PCR reads; one entry per CDR3 protein. The data show 400,000 to 500,000 distinct CDR3 sequences, with 15% seen just once and approximately 8% held by the top ten. This clonotype was seen ten or more times. Its antigen is not identified. The CDR3 runs 14 residues. Trimming removed 7 bases from V and 6 bases from J; junction bases left unmatched: 6. Germline V gene sequence: CDR1 MNHEY, CDR2 SMNVEV (reference sequence). In addition, the sample was reused for a study of T cells in Graves' hyperthyroidism and ophthalmopathy.

This specimen was peripheral blood mononuclear cells (PBMCs), taken at new diagnosis, from a patient treated with antithyroid drugs. This chain joins TRBV27 and TRBJ1-6; 7 nucleotides agree with TRBD1. This clonotype originated in a middle-aged woman with Graves disease. As DNA, the CDR3 is TGTGCCAGCACCCCAGGGGGGAGTAATTCACCCCTCCACTTT. Amino acids: CASTPGGSNSPLHF.